This TCR beta chain was profiled in a study of T cells in Graves' hyperthyroidism and ophthalmopathy. The CDR3 is 15 amino acids. The germline V gene has CDR1 KGHSH and CDR2 LQKENI. J gave up 1 base and V 4 bases, and 6 bases lay outside the gene matches. The sample holds many counts of this clonotype. Amplified TCR beta CDR3 regions came from RNA transcripts. In the first-round RT-PCR of the TCR CDR3, the HTBI primer set was used. TCRdb ran MiXCR on the multiplex PCR reads and lists one entry per CDR3 protein. The table includes hundreds of thousands of distinct CDR3 sequences, around 14% detected once.

The rearrangement uses TRBV18 and TRBJ1-1, with 7 bases aligning to TRBD1. The sample taken for sequencing was blood. The receptor comes from a woman in her twenties or thirties with Graves' hyperthyroidism that later progressed to Graves' ophthalmopathy. This chain's CDR3 is CASSLGGIGNTEAFF. The DNA of the CDR3 is TGTGCCAGCTCACTAGGGGGCATCGGGAACACTGAAGCTTTCTTT.